This is a list of T cell receptor beta chains from one sample in a study of neoadjuvant nivolumab and ipilimumab in lung cancer. Sequenced by immunoSEQ multiplex PCR; TCRdb stores in-frame clones only, minus some. The sample lists 25,000 to 35,000 clones; approximately 92% were seen once. The source was peripheral blood, collected after neoadjuvant nivolumab, alone or with ipilimumab, at or shortly before surgery. Receptors were obtained from an adult with non-small cell lung cancer. CDR3s include the opening cysteine and the closing phenylalanine or tryptophan. The order of the fields is CDR3 length, J gene, V gene, clone size, D gene, CDR3 DNA, CDR3 protein. D genes are given only for firm matches. Rows may omit the clone size; those that give it use once, few, many or a size class.

14 TRBJ2-1 TRBV25-1 . . TGTGCCAGCACTCCGGTCGGGGGGCGCGGTGAGCAGTTCTTC CASTPVGGRGEQFF
17 TRBJ2-5 TRBV5-4 once . TGTGCCAGCAGCTTGCGAGGGCTAGCGCTCTCCCGGGAGACCCAGTACTTC CASSLRGLALSRETQYF
15 TRBJ2-7 TRBV4-2 . . TGTGCCAGCAGCCAAGAGACTGGGGGCTCCTACGAGCAGTACTTC CASSQETGGSYEQYF
12 TRBJ1-2 TRBV28 . . TGTGCCAGCAGTTACAGGGCCTATGGCTACACCTTC CASSYRAYGYTF
13 TRBJ2-3 TRBV7-2 . . TGTGCCAGCAGGGATTCTTTCACAGATACGCAGTATTTT CASRDSFTDTQYF
13 TRBJ2-3 TRBV7-2 . . TGTGCCAGCAGCCTCGTCGGCACAGATACGCAGTATTTT CASSLVGTDTQYF
15 TRBJ1-2 TRBV5-1 . TRBD1 TGCGCCAGCAGCTTATCGGACAGGGGAGCCTATGGCTACACCTTC CASSLSDRGAYGYTF
15 TRBJ2-1 TRBV7-9 few TRBD1 TGTGCCAGCAGCTCCCACGGGACAGGGACCAATGAGCAGTTCTTC CASSSHGTGTNEQFF
14 TRBJ1-1 TRBV28 . . TGTGCCAGCAGCCCTGGGGCTTTAAACACTGAAGCTTTCTTT CASSPGALNTEAFF
14 TRBJ2-3 TRBV2 . . TGTGCCAGCAGTGTGAGTCAGGGCACAGATACGCAGTATTTT CASSVSQGTDTQYF
14 TRBJ2-1 TRBV5-4 . TRBD2 TGTGCCAGCAGCTTAGCGGGAGGAACCAGTGAGCAGTTCTTC CASSLAGGTSEQFF
14 TRBJ2-7 TRBV14 . . TGTGCCAGCAGCCAAGGCAGGGGCGCCTACGAGCAGTACTTC CASSQGRGAYEQYF
18 TRBJ2-2 TRBV5-4 once TRBD2 TGTGCCAGCAGCTTGCGGGCTAGCGGCTCTAGGGACACCGGGGAGCTGTTTTTT CASSLRASGSRDTGELFF
17 TRBJ2-1 TRBV11-2 . TRBD1 TGTGCCAGCAGCCCTGTTTGGGGACAGGGGGCCTACAATGAGCAGTTCTTC CASSPVWGQGAYNEQFF
15 TRBJ2-1 TRBV7-9 . . TGTGCCAGCAGCCCGTGGGGTGGCCGGGAGAATGAGCAGTTCTTC CASSPWGGRENEQFF
10 TRBJ2-7 TRBV7-6 . . TGTGCTTCGTCAAGAGACGAGCAGTACTTC CASSRDEQYF
14 TRBJ2-7 TRBV18 . . TGTGCCAGCTCACCGACCGGACAAAACCACGAGCAGTACTTC CASSPTGQNHEQYF
15 TRBJ1-4 TRBV5-6 few TRBD1 TGTGCCAGCAGCTTTGGGGACAGCCCTTTTGAGGGACTGTTTTTT CASSFGDSPFEGLFF
13 TRBJ1-1 TRBV7-9 . . TGTGCCAGCAGCTTAGCGGGGAACACTGAAGCTTTCTTT CASSLAGNTEAFF
15 TRBJ1-1 TRBV10-1 . TRBD1 TGCGCCAGCAGTGAGTCGGTGACAGGGGAAACTGAAGCTTTCTTT CASSESVTGETEAFF
17 TRBJ1-5 TRBV12-5 . TRBD1 TGTGCTAGTGGTTTCATTTTAACGGACAGGGGGCACCAGCCCCAGCATTTT CASGFILTDRGHQPQHF
13 TRBJ1-4 TRBV19 . . TGTGCCAGTGGGGTGGCGGCTAATGAAAAACTGTTTTTT CASGVAANEKLFF
12 TRBJ2-5 TRBV11-2 . . TGTGCCAGCAGCTCAACCAAAGAGACCCAGTACTTC CASSSTKETQYF
15 TRBJ2-1 TRBV7-2 . . TGTGCCAGCAGCTTAGATGGGACTTCTAACAATGAGCAGTTCTTC CASSLDGTSNNEQFF
14 TRBJ2-7 TRBV7-2 . TRBD1 TGTGCCAGCAGCTTTGGGACAGGGCCCTACGAGCAGTACTTC CASSFGTGPYEQYF
16 TRBJ1-4 TRBV10-1 . TRBD1 TGCGCCAGCAGTGAGTCGACCGGACAGGCGGATGAAAAACTGTTTTTT CASSESTGQADEKLFF
15 TRBJ1-1 TRBV7-3 . . TGTGCCAGCAGCTCAACCGCAGGAGACTACACTGAAGCTTTCTTT CASSSTAGDYTEAFF
14 TRBJ2-5 TRBV15 once . TGTGCCACCAGCGCTAGGACTCCGCCAGGGACCCAGTACTTC CATSARTPPGTQYF
13 TRBJ2-2 TRBV2 once . TGTGCCAGCACAGGGTCGAACACCGGGGAGCTGTTTTTT CASTGSNTGELFF
15 TRBJ1-3 TRBV18 . . TGTGCCAGCTCACCTCTACGGAGCTCTGGAAACACCATATATTTT CASSPLRSSGNTIYF
14 TRBJ2-7 TRBV7-9 . TRBD2 TGTGCCAGCAGCTTTCTAGCGGGAGTATCCGAGCAGTACTTC CASSFLAGVSEQYF
11 TRBJ1-2 TRBV6-1 few . TGTGCCAGCAATCGCAGTTATGGCTACACCTTC CASNRSYGYTF
17 TRBJ2-2 TRBV18 . TRBD2 TGTGCCAGCTCCCCCGGACTAGCGGGAGCGAACACCGGGGAGCTGTTTTTT CASSPGLAGANTGELFF
15 TRBJ2-7 TRBV6-1 . . TGTGCCAGCACTCCCCAGGTGACAGTCTCCTACGAGCAGTACTTC CASTPQVTVSYEQYF
16 TRBJ2-3 TRBV5-1 . . TGCGCCAGCAGCAGACAGGGCTACGGGGGTACAGATACGCAGTATTTT CASSRQGYGGTDTQYF
14 TRBJ1-1 TRBV6-5 few . TGTGCCAGCAGGGCTCAGGGGCGGAACACTGAAGCTTTCTTT CASRAQGRNTEAFF
14 TRBJ1-2 TRBV6-1 . . TGTGCCATCGCCCTAATCAGAGGCGGGTATGGCTACACCTTC CAIALIRGGYGYTF
15 TRBJ2-5 TRBV7-7 once . TGTGCCAGCAGCTTAGCGCCAGCGGCCCGAGAGACCCAGTACTTC CASSLAPAARETQYF
14 TRBJ2-1 TRBV5-4 . . TGTGCCAGCAGCCCCCCCTCAGCGGCGGCTGAGCAGTTCTTC CASSPPSAAAEQFF
16 TRBJ2-1 TRBV5-1 . . TGCGCCAGCAGCTCGGGTCTCCCGAGCCCCAGCAATGAGCAGTTCTTC CASSSGLPSPSNEQFF
16 TRBJ2-2 TRBV28 . TRBD2 TGTGCCAGCAGTTTTGGAACGGGAGGAAGAACCGGGGAGCTGTTTTTT CASSFGTGGRTGELFF
14 TRBJ1-1 TRBV25-1 . . TGTGCCAGCACGTGGGGGGGGCAGGTTCGCGAAGCTTTCTTT CASTWGGQVREAFF